This T cell receptor beta chain appears in the sequencing data of a study of OX40 agonist ivuxolimab in advanced cancers. The wider study: A diagnosis of hepatocellular carcinoma, melanoma, renal cell or head and neck cancer was present in dose-escalation patients. Subjects had a mean age of about 65 years, with a range of roughly 20 to 79; almost 85% were male.

CDR3 length: 16 residues. Germline CDR1 reads KGHSY; CDR2 reads FQNENV. With V trimmed by 4 bases and J by 4 bases, 10 bases remained unmatched. Some clones are missing from TCRdb's copy, which holds only in-frame ones; the method was immunoSEQ multiplex PCR. The sample lists some 62,000 clones; roughly 86% were seen once. Sequenced material: CD4+ or CD8+ T cells sorted from blood, taken in a trial of the OX40 agonist ivuxolimab. This sequence originates from an adult with an advanced solid tumor such as melanoma, head and neck, liver or kidney cancer. The chain is built from TRBV16 and TRBJ2-3; 8 bases align to TRBD2. The CDR3 DNA is TGTGCCAGCAGCCCAGCGGACAGAGCGGGGGCAGATACGCAGTATTTT. It yields the protein CASSPADRAGADTQYF.